The 10 T cell receptor beta chains listed next were all sequenced from one sample in a study of blood T cell repertoires in COVID-19. Clones were sequenced by immunoSEQ multiplex PCR, and TCRdb holds only the in-frame ones, with some missing. This table holds 310,000 or so clones, roughly 86% found once. Sequencing was carried out using peripheral blood. The receptors derive from a woman aged 45-65 years with acute or convalescent COVID-19.

The CDR3 loop is CASSFGIGSYEQYF. The CDR3 DNA reads as TGTGCCAGCAGCTTCGGGATCGGCTCCTACGAGCAGTACTTC. The rearrangement joins TRBV11-2 to TRBJ2-7; D is possibly TRBD2 (5 bases). The CDR3 loop spans 14 amino acids. V lost 3 bases and J lost 0, with 9 bases in between. Germline V gene data show CDR1 as SGHAT and CDR2 as FQNNGV.

The rearrangement joins TRBV7-3 to TRBJ2-1, with TRBD2 matching 7 bases. The ends lost 7 bases at V and 2 bases at J; junction bases unmatched: 11. The CDR3 contains 16 residues. The germline CDR1 and CDR2 sequences are SGHTA and FQGTGA. The CDR3 DNA reads TGTGCCAGCATGAGTGGCGGGAGAAGCACCTACAATGAGCAGTTCTTC. Translated: CASMSGGRSTYNEQFF.

The chain carries TRBV28 and TRBJ1-1, with TRBD1 matching 7 bases. The CDR3 sequence is 12 residues long. In germline, CDR1 is MDHEN, CDR2 SYDVKM. Losses at the gene ends were 8 bases for V and 5 bases for J; bases not matched to a gene: 5. CDR3 sequence (DNA): TGTGCCAGCCGACTGGGACAGACTGAAGCTTTCTTT. Protein: CASRLGQTEAFF.

This chain joins TRBV14 and TRBJ1-2; the match to TRBD1 covers 8 bases. Germline CDR1 is SGHDN and CDR2 is FVKESK. J was trimmed by 7 bases and V by 0 bases; bases with no gene match: 7. The CDR3 sequence is 15 residues long. The CDR3 reads CASSQDLGDRGGYTF. The CDR3 DNA reads TGTGCCAGCAGCCAAGATCTAGGAGACAGGGGTGGCTACACCTTC.

The chain couples TRBV10-1 to TRBJ2-3; 12 positions match TRBD2. With 0 bases clipped from V and 3 bases from J, the junction kept 7 bases outside the gene matches. The CDR3 consists of 18 residues. Germline V gene data show CDR1 as WNHNN and CDR2 as SYGVQD (reference sequence). The CDR3 loop reads CASSESATSGSQTDTQYF. CDR3 coding DNA: TGCGCCAGCAGTGAGTCTGCGACTAGCGGGAGTCAGACAGATACGCAGTATTTT.

The chain has TRBV6-1 and TRBJ1-1; the D gene is possibly TRBD1 (5 bases). The V gene lost 1 base and the J gene lost 4 bases, with 13 bases spanning the gap. Per the germline V gene, CDR1 is MNHNS and CDR2 is SASEGT. The CDR3 spans 15 residues. DNA for the CDR3: TGTGCCAGCAGTGAAGTAGCAGGGATCACCACTGAAGCTTTCTTT. Residues: CASSEVAGITTEAFF.

The chain couples TRBV2 to TRBJ2-1; 9 bases match TRBD2. V shed 5 bases, J shed 4 bases, and the junction held 12 bases outside the gene matches. Germline V gene sequence: CDR1 SNHLY, CDR2 FYNNEI. The CDR3 consists of 17 residues. CDR3 amino acids: CASSFGAGGYRYNEQFF. The CDR3 region has the DNA TGTGCCAGCAGTTTTGGTGCGGGAGGGTATCGGTACAATGAGCAGTTCTTC. Filled out from reference TRBV2 and TRBJ2-1, the complete variable domain reads EPEVTQTPSHQVTQMGQEVILRCVPISNHLYFYWYRQILGQKVEFLVSFYNNEISEKSEIFDDQFSVERPDGSNFTLKIRSTKLEDSAMYFCASSFGAGGYRYNEQFFGPGTRLTVL.

CDR3 sequence (DNA): TGCGCCAGCAGCTTGGACGGACGACAGGGAAGGACTGAAGCTTTCTTT. This translates into CASSLDGRQGRTEAFF. The chain uses TRBV5-1 and TRBJ1-1, with TRBD1 identical over 7 bases. V lost 0 bases, J lost 5 bases, and 10 bases stayed unmatched. The V gene's germline CDR1 is SGHRS and CDR2 YFSETQ. The CDR3 is 16 residues long.

The V gene is TRBV27, the J gene TRBJ2-2; a weak D match, TRBD2 (5 bases). Germline V gives CDR1 MNHEY, CDR2 SMNVEV (reference sequence). The V and J ends lost 2 bases and 8 bases respectively, with 9 bases between them. The CDR3 sequence is 13 residues long. CDR3 protein: CASSLGGPGELFF. CDR3 sequence (DNA): TGTGCCAGCAGTTTAGGCGGGCCGGGGGAGCTGTTTTTT.

CDR3 bases: TGCAGCGTTCGAACGGGACAGGGGGCTCGAGAGCAGTACTTC. The encoded protein is CSVRTGQGAREQYF. This rearrangement joins TRBV29-1 to TRBJ2-7; 12 bases agree with TRBD1. The CDR3 length is 14 residues. Germline trimming cut 5 bases from V and 7 bases from J; bases unmatched to any gene: 9. Germline values: CDR1 SQVTM, CDR2 ANQGSEA.